This T cell receptor (beta chain) was identified during a study of shared clonotypes between healthy human individuals. Points from the study as a whole: Estimated richness values were generally larger in naive subsets than in memory subsets.

Germline CDR1 reads SGDLS; CDR2 reads YYNGEE. Losses at the gene ends were 4 bases for V and 6 bases for J; bases not matched to a gene: 10. The CDR3 is 15 amino acids. Notes on this clone: Its antigen is not identified.

Several immunoSEQ plates received, in even portions, the genomic DNA of each subset. Sequencing was performed with immunoSEQ multiplex PCR; in TCRdb, only in-frame clones are kept and a portion is missing. The sample has about 800,000 clones, just over 95% seen once. As defined, naive CD8 cells were CD45RO-negative and positively selected for CCR7, with terminally differentiated effector memory CD45RA+ cells excluded. This TCR was sampled from a man aged 25 to 40 in good health. The rearrangement joins TRBV9 to TRBJ2-7; 10 bases are shared with TRBD1. The material sequenced was naive CD8+ T cells sorted from blood. This chain's CDR3 is CASSYGTGAMGEQYF. DNA of the CDR3: TGTGCCAGCAGCTACGGGACAGGGGCTATGGGCGAGCAGTACTTC.